These 16 T cell receptor beta chains were all obtained from the same sample, sequenced in a study of blood T cells in healthy people across ages (dated by TCRdb to between 2014 and 2017). Library preparation used 5' RACE. Reads for this sample came from an Illumina HiSeq 2500. A second PCR of roughly 7 to 11 cycles was performed with a sample-barcoded 5' primer and a J-beta primer mix. TCRdb handled the public reads itself, with Q25 trimming in fastp and clone calling in MiXCR, and kept productive beta chains. CDR3 protein duplicates are merged, each entry listing the most common genes and DNA. The sample has 650,000 to 800,000 distinct CDR3 sequences on record, roughly 44% of them singletons. The ten largest clones capture about a fifth of the sample. Sequenced sample: blood. Receptors originate from a man aged 55-75 years in good health.

The chain carries TRBV9 and TRBJ1-4; D unresolved. This CDR3 spans 14 amino acids. Looked up from germline, CDR1 is SGDLS and CDR2 is YYNGEE. The V gene lost 0 bases and the J gene lost 3 bases, with 6 bases spanning the gap. The chain's CDR3 is CASSVGEPNEKLFF. In DNA, the CDR3 is TGTGCCAGCAGCGTAGGTGAACCTAATGAAAAACTGTTTTTT.

V usage is TRBV7-2 and J usage is TRBJ2-2; D is unresolved. V was shortened by 5 bases and J by 7 bases, with 8 bases between the two germline ends. The CDR3 is 12 residues long. CDR1 and CDR2 (germline): SGHTA, FQGNSA. The CDR3: CASSTRYGELFF. As DNA, the CDR3 is TGTGCCAGCAGCACCCGCTACGGGGAGCTGTTTTTT.

V gene TRBV4-3 combines with J gene TRBJ2-2, with 7 bases that match TRBD1. V shed 3 bases and J 0 bases; nucleotides not matched to a gene: 10. CDR1 is LGHNA, CDR2 YSLEER, per germline. The CDR3 is made up of 18 amino acids. CDR3 sequence reads: CASSQETIQGPNTGELFF. The CDR3 DNA follows: TGCGCCAGCAGCCAGGAAACCATACAGGGGCCGAACACCGGGGAGCTGTTTTTT.

The rearrangement uses TRBV20-1 and TRBJ2-6, with 10 bases aligning to TRBD2. This CDR3 is 17 amino acids long. Trimming cost V 2 bases and J 1 base; bases outside gene matches: 5. From germline, CDR1 is DFQATT and CDR2 SNEGSKA (reference sequence). The CDR3 nucleotides are TGCAGTGCTAGACCGGGACTAGCGACTTCTGGGGCCAACGTCCTGACTTTC. It encodes CSARPGLATSGANVLTF.

The chain is built from TRBV7-3 and TRBJ2-1; TRBD1 matches 9 bases. V gave up 5 bases and J gave up 6 bases; unmatched junction bases: 8. The CDR3 spans 15 residues. Germline V CDR1 and CDR2: SGHTA, FQGTGA. CDR3 region: CASSQQGALFNEQFF. Here the CDR3 DNA reads TGTGCCAGCAGCCAACAGGGGGCTTTGTTCAATGAGCAGTTCTTC.

There are a few counts of this clonotype. The chain joins TRBV20-1 to TRBJ2-7, with 13 bases lining up with TRBD2. The trim removed 4 bases at V and 2 bases at J, leaving 2 bases unmatched. CDR1 is DFQATT, CDR2 SNEGSKA, per germline (reference sequence). The CDR3 totals 14 residues. CDR3 in DNA: TGCAGTGCTACCGGACTAGCGGGGGCCTACGAGCAGTACTTC. Translation: CSATGLAGAYEQYF.

In this sample, this clonotype turned up many times. The chain carries TRBV29-1 and TRBJ2-1; D might be TRBD2 (6 bases). Germline CDR1 and CDR2: SQVTM and ANQGSEA. This CDR3 contains 11 residues. V shed 7 bases and J shed 11 bases, with 15 bases lying between them. The CDR3, as DNA: TGCAGCGGAGTCGGGGGTGTAAAGCAGTTCTTC. It is translated as CSGVGGVKQFF.

A few counts support this clonotype. The V call is TRBV6-6, the J call TRBJ1-6, with D tentatively TRBD1 (5 bases). The germline V gene has CDR1 MNHNY and CDR2 SVGAGI (reference sequence). This CDR3 is 12 amino acids long. V was pared by 6 bases and J by 11 bases, with 11 bases between. The chain's CDR3 is CASSHAGPPLHF. The CDR3 nucleotides are TGTGCCAGCAGCCACGCAGGGCCACCCCTCCACTTT.

The rearrangement joins TRBV7-7 to TRBJ2-7; perhaps D is TRBD1 or TRBD2 (5 bases each). Looked up from germline, CDR1 is SSHAT and CDR2 is FNYEAQ (reference sequence). The CDR3 runs 15 residues. V was cut by 0 bases and J by 3 bases, with 12 bases left in between. The CDR3 nucleotides read TGTGCCAGCAGCTTAGCCTGGGGGAGTAGCTACGAGCAGTACTTC. It is translated as CASSLAWGSSYEQYF.

This clonotype was seen more than once but under ten times. This chain uses TRBV28 with TRBJ2-4, with TRBD1 as a possible D gene (6 bases). The CDR3 consists of 16 residues. Per the germline V gene, CDR1 is MDHEN and CDR2 is SYDVKM. The V gene lost 5 bases and the J gene lost 0 bases, with 14 bases spanning the gap. For the CDR3, the DNA is TGTGCCAGCAGTGGGGGACAACCCCTAGCCAAAAACATTCAGTACTTC. Its translation is CASSGGQPLAKNIQYF.

The V gene is TRBV7-2, the J gene TRBJ1-4; D is unresolved. Germline V gene lookup returns CDR1 SGHTA and CDR2 FQGNSA. The CDR3 runs 14 residues. Trimming took 2 bases from V and 4 from J, leaving 8 bases between them. In nucleotides, the CDR3 is TGTGCCAGCAGCTTATCGGGGTTTAATGAAAAACTGTTTTTT. Encoded protein: CASSLSGFNEKLFF.

This sequence joins TRBV29-1 and TRBJ1-1, with TRBD1 identical over 8 bases. Trimming cost V 3 bases and J 4 bases; bases outside gene matches: 13. This CDR3 region has 16 residues. In germline, CDR1 is SQVTM, CDR2 ANQGSEA. DNA for the CDR3: TGCAGCGTTGACCCCCCCTCGACAGGGGTAACCACTGAAGCTTTCTTT. Its translation is CSVDPPSTGVTTEAFF.

This clonotype was detected only a few times. This chain uses TRBV19 with TRBJ2-7, with 11 bases fitting TRBD2. V shed 5 bases, J shed 3 bases, and the junction held 6 bases outside the gene matches. The germline CDR1 and CDR2 sequences are LNHDA and SQIVND (reference sequence). The CDR3 runs to 15 residues. CDR3 bases: TGTGCCAGTAGTTCCGGGACTAGCGGCCGCTACGAGCAGTACTTC. Protein: CASSSGTSGRYEQYF. The full variable domain, completed using reference TRBV19 and TRBJ2-7, is DGGITQSPKYLFRKEGQNVTLSCEQNLNHDAMYWYRQDPGQGLRLIYYSQIVNDFQKGDIAEGYSVSREKKESFPLTVTSAQKNPTAFYLCASSSGTSGRYEQYFGPGTRLTVT.

This clonotype was seen once. The CDR3 DNA follows: TGTGCCAGCAAACGACAGGGGACGATTGATGAAAAACTGTTTTTT. Its protein is CASKRQGTIDEKLFF. The rearrangement links TRBV7-6 to TRBJ1-4; 8 bases match TRBD1. This CDR3 spans 15 amino acids. V lost 7 bases, J lost 6 bases, and 10 bases stayed unmatched. Looked up from germline, CDR1 is SGHVS and CDR2 is FNYEAQ.

The chain couples TRBV3-1 to TRBJ2-4; the D call may be TRBD1 or TRBD2 (5 bases each). The CDR3 covers 14 residues. In germline, CDR1 is LGHDT, CDR2 YNNKEL (reference sequence). Trimming shortened V by 3 bases and J by 10 bases, and 16 bases separated the two germline ends. CDR3 DNA sequence: TGTGCCAGCAGCCAGACCCCGGGACCCCATATTCAGTACTTC. Amino acid sequence: CASSQTPGPHIQYF.

This clonotype was picked up a small number of times. The chain has TRBV3-1 and TRBJ2-3, with TRBD2 identical over 12 bases. V gave up 6 bases and J gave up 4 bases; unmatched junction bases: 5. CDR1 and CDR2 from the germline V gene are LGHDT and YNNKEL (reference sequence). The CDR3 is 15 residues long. The CDR3 sequence is CASRELAGGPDTQYF. As DNA, the CDR3 is TGTGCCAGCAGAGAACTAGCGGGGGGCCCAGATACGCAGTATTTT.